This is a list of T cell receptor beta chains from one sample in a study of beta chain features in type 1 diabetes. The method was immunoSEQ multiplex PCR; TCRdb's version includes in-frame clones alone and lacks a portion of them. This repertoire shows roughly 310,000 clones, approximately 10% found once; its top ten account for about 0.014%. Material: naive CD4+ T cells from blood. Receptor source: a woman aged 30 to 39 in good health. Each CDR3 is given with its conserved first and last residue. The order of the fields is clone size, D gene, J gene, V gene, CDR3 DNA, CDR3 protein. A D gene is named only where the DNA matches it firmly. Clone size is shown for a subset of rows, as once, few, many or a class of expanded clone.

>.|TRBD2|TRBJ2-5|TRBV13
TGTGCCAGCAGCTCGTGGAATAGCGGGAGCCAAGAGACCCAGTACTTC
CASSSWNSGSQETQYF
>.|.|TRBJ1-5|TRBV9
TGTGCCAGCAGCGCGGAGGGCGTATCGGATCAGCCCCAGCATTTT
CASSAEGVSDQPQHF
>few|.|TRBJ2-5|TRBV6-5
TGTGCCAGCAGTTACCTAGGGGCACAAGAGACCCAGTACTTC
CASSYLGAQETQYF
>.|.|TRBJ2-7|TRBV6-6
TGTGCCAGCAGACCCCGGGCCGGGAGCCTCGTTGTGCAGTACTTC
CASRPRAGSLVVQYF
>.|.|TRBJ2-7|TRBV11-1
TGTGCCAGCAGCTTAAGGGCCGGATTCGGACAGAGTACCCACGAGCAGTACTTC
CASSLRAGFGQSTHEQYF
>.|.|TRBJ2-5|TRBV28
TGTGCCAGCAGTTCCCCGGGGGTGGGGACCCAGTACTTC
CASSSPGVGTQYF
>few|.|TRBJ2-5|TRBV7-2
TGTGCCAGCAGCTTCGGGGTCGCTAGCGATCTACAAGAGACCCAGTACTTC
CASSFGVASDLQETQYF
>once|.|TRBJ1-2|TRBV4-3
TGCGCCAGCAGCCAAGTGGGGGGGGCAACGCGATATGGCTACACCTTC
CASSQVGGATRYGYTF
>few|TRBD1|TRBJ2-1|TRBV13
TGTGCCAGCAAAGGACAGGGGTTGAATGAGCAGTTCTTC
CASKGQGLNEQFF
>.|TRBD1|TRBJ2-1|TRBV18
TGTGCCAGCTCACCACAGGGGGCGCTTTTTAATGAGCAGTTCTTC
CASSPQGALFNEQFF
>few|TRBD2|TRBJ2-3|TRBV7-9
TGTGCCAGCAGCTCCTACGGGGGGTCCAGCACAGATACGCAGTATTTT
CASSSYGGSSTDTQYF
>few|TRBD1|TRBJ1-2|TRBV7-2
TGTGCCAGCAGCTTCCAAAGACAGGGAGCCTATGGCTACACCTTC
CASSFQRQGAYGYTF
>.|TRBD2|TRBJ2-1|TRBV29-1
TGCAGCGTGCCGGGACTAGGAGTCAATGAGCAGTTCTTC
CSVPGLGVNEQFF
>.|.|TRBJ2-1|TRBV11-2
TGTGCCAGCAGCTTAACAGGTAATGAGCAGTTCTTC
CASSLTGNEQFF
>.|.|TRBJ2-2|TRBV29-1
TGCAGCGGGGTAAAGGGGGGGTACACCGGGGAGCTGTTTTTT
CSGVKGGYTGELFF
>.|.|TRBJ2-5|TRBV7-3
TGTGCCAGCAGCTTAGGCTTCCAAGAGACCCAGTACTTC
CASSLGFQETQYF
>.|TRBD1|TRBJ2-7|TRBV2
TGTGCCAGCGGGGGACAGAGCTACGAGCAGTACTTC
CASGGQSYEQYF
>.|.|TRBJ2-3|TRBV6-1
TGTGCCAGCAAGGATTCGGGGGATCGGACAGATACGCAGTATTTT
CASKDSGDRTDTQYF
>.|.|TRBJ2-5|TRBV18
TGTGCCAGCTCACTTACAGGGTGGGAGACCCAGTACTTC
CASSLTGWETQYF
>few|TRBD1|TRBJ2-1|TRBV7-2
TGTGCCAGCAGCTTAGGCCAGGGGGTCTACAATGAGCAGTTCTTC
CASSLGQGVYNEQFF
>.|TRBD2|TRBJ2-3|TRBV5-1
TGCGCCAGCAGGGATAGCGGGAGTGGAGATACGCAGTATTTT
CASRDSGSGDTQYF
>few|TRBD1|TRBJ2-7|TRBV19
TGTGCCAGTAACGACAGGGGCTACGAGCAGTACTTC
CASNDRGYEQYF
>.|TRBD1|TRBJ2-1|TRBV6-1
TGTGCCAGCAGTGAAAGCCTGGGACAGCACTACAATGAGCAGTTCTTC
CASSESLGQHYNEQFF
>.|.|TRBJ1-1|TRBV29-1
TGCAGCGGAGCACCACGAAACACTGAAGCTTTCTTT
CSGAPRNTEAFF
>few|.|TRBJ1-2|TRBV19
TGTGCCAGTAGTATTCAGGGCCGGTTCCAGGGCTACACCTTC
CASSIQGRFQGYTF
>.|TRBD1|TRBJ1-1|TRBV5-1
TGCGCCAGCAGCAGACAGGGGGCTGGGAACACTGAAGCTTTCTTT
CASSRQGAGNTEAFF
>few|TRBD1|TRBJ2-5|TRBV27
TGTGCCAGCCAAACGTTCGGGACAGGGAAATCCCAGACCCAGTACTTC
CASQTFGTGKSQTQYF
>few|.|TRBJ1-4|TRBV4-3
TGCGCCAGCAGCCAAGACAGGGTCAATGAAAAACTGTTTTTT
CASSQDRVNEKLFF